This T cell receptor (beta chain) was identified during a study of blood T cell repertoires in COVID-19. Study-wide background: In each case, the material was cDNA or gDNA derived from T cells, B-cell-depleted T cells, or PBMCs.

Per germline, CDR1 SGHRS and CDR2 YFSETQ. The CDR3 has 16 residues. The junction had 7 bases not matched to a gene; V was cut back by 2 bases and J by 5 bases. The study recruited people aged about 18 to 90 years across about two dozen US areas. The study assigned cohorts using participant-reported clinical history. Each recovered donor of Cohort 3 presented with two negative PCRs, clearance, or symptom resolution. The data were produced by immunoSEQ multiplex PCR, yet TCRdb's version contains in-frame clones alone and is incomplete. The table shows a few hundred thousand clones, with roughly 87% occurring only once.

The chain couples TRBV5-1 to TRBJ2-1; the match to TRBD2 covers 10 bases. This receptor was identified in a woman aged 25-40 years who had recovered from COVID-19. Sequencing was performed on PBMCs or T cells enriched from blood (not recorded which). This CDR3 reads CASSLKTSGHNNEQFF. DNA of the CDR3: TGCGCCAGCAGCTTAAAGACTAGCGGGCATAACAATGAGCAGTTCTTC. Combining the CDR3 with reference TRBV5-1 and TRBJ2-1 gives the whole variable domain KAGVTQTPRYLIKTRGQQVTLSCSPISGHRSVSWYQQTPGQGLQFLFEYFSETQRNKGNFPGRFSGRQFSNSRSEMNVSTLELGDSALYLCASSLKTSGHNNEQFFGPGTRLTVL.